These 11 T cell receptor beta chains share one sample of origin, sequenced in a study of Ad26.COV2.S vaccination and SARS-CoV-2 variants. TCRdb keeps only in-frame clones here, not all; method: immunoSEQ multiplex PCR. The sample contains about 480,000 clones, around nine tenths of which appear only once. As for treatment: roughly 19 received Ad26.COV2.S at low or high dose, single or two shots; five or six received placebo; per-sample allocation not given. Day 63 after the first injection of vaccine or placebo was the sampling time. This sample comprised peripheral blood, obtained in a trial of Ad26.COV2.S vaccine versus placebo. These receptors were taken from a person aged 18-60 years who received the Ad26.COV2.S COVID-19 vaccine or a placebo.

CDR3 DNA sequence: TGCAGCGTTGTCCACCCTAGGCTAGCGGAAGAGACCCAGTACTTC. Encoded protein: CSVVHPRLAEETQYF. This sequence joins TRBV29-1 and TRBJ2-5; 7 nucleotides agree with TRBD2. CDR1 and CDR2 from the germline V gene are SQVTM and ANQGSEA. The junction had 11 bases not matched to a gene; V was cut back by 4 bases and J by 3 bases. This CDR3 is 15 amino acids long.

The V gene is TRBV28, the J gene TRBJ2-7; 8 bases fit TRBD2. The length of the CDR3 is 14 residues. Germline assignment: CDR1 MDHEN and CDR2 SYDVKM. V was clipped by 10 bases and J by 3 bases; unmatched bases: 11. CDR3 loop: CATTREGTFYEQYF. CDR3 DNA sequence: TGTGCCACCACTCGGGAGGGAACCTTCTACGAGCAGTACTTC. The complete variable domain, with remaining parts taken from reference TRBV28 and TRBJ2-7, reads DVKVTQSSRYLVKRTGEKVFLECVQDMDHENMFWYRQDPGLGLRLIYFSYDVKMKEKGDIPEGYSVSREKKERFSLILESASTNQTSMYLCATTREGTFYEQYFGPGTRLTVT.

This rearrangement joins TRBV7-9 to TRBJ2-1; D possibly corresponds to TRBD2 (6 bases). This CDR3 has 12 residues. Germline values: CDR1 SEHNR, CDR2 FQNEAQ (reference sequence). Trimming took off 1 base at V and 15 bases at J, with 13 bases between the two ends. CDR3 amino acids: CASSLGEAGRFF. In DNA, the CDR3 is TGTGCCAGCAGCTTAGGAGAGGCGGGAAGGTTCTTC.

The chain joins TRBV3-1 (or the pseudogene TRBV3-2) to TRBJ1-1; TRBD1 matches at 11 bases. With 3 bases clipped from V and 1 base from J, the junction kept 1 base outside the gene matches. This CDR3 is 15 amino acids long. The germline CDR1 and CDR2 sequences are LGHDT and YNNKEL (reference sequence). The CDR3 loop reads CASSHGTGGNTEAFF. DNA for the CDR3: TGTGCCAGCAGCCACGGGACAGGGGGGAACACTGAAGCTTTCTTT.

This CDR3 reads CASSIPGSYGYTF. As DNA, the CDR3 is TGTGCCAGTAGTATACCAGGGTCTTATGGCTACACCTTC. V gene TRBV19 combines with J gene TRBJ1-2, with TRBD1 as a possible D gene (5 bases). The germline V gene encodes CDR1 LNHDA and CDR2 SQIVND (reference sequence). Between the trimmed V and J ends, which lost 2 bases and 5 bases, there was a span of 9 bases. The CDR3 totals 13 residues.

The J gene is TRBJ1-1, the V gene TRBV30; no reliable D call. Trimming cost V 1 base and J 6 bases, with 12 bases left between them. The germline V gene has CDR1 GTSNPN and CDR2 SVGIG (reference sequence). The CDR3 is made up of 13 amino acids. Here the CDR3 DNA reads TGTGCCTGGAGTGCAGGTCTTTCTTCTGAAGCTTTCTTT. It specifies CAWSAGLSSEAFF. Using reference TRBV30 and TRBJ1-1 for the parts outside the CDR3, the full variable domain is SQTIHQWPATLVQPVGSPLSLECTVEGTSNPNLYWYRQAAGRGLQLLFYSVGIGQISSEVPQNLSASRPQDRQFILSSKKLLLSDSGFYLCAWSAGLSSEAFFGQGTRLTVV.

The J gene is TRBJ1-1, the V gene TRBV3-1 (or the pseudogene TRBV3-2), with D possibly TRBD1 on 6 matching bases. The CDR3 has 19 residues. The germline CDR1 and CDR2 sequences are LGHDT and YNNKEL (reference sequence). V lost 1 base and J 7 bases, leaving 28 bases between the germline ends. The CDR3 coding sequence is TGTGCCAGCAGCCAAGTTTTCTTAACAAGTTTCAGGGGAGGGGATGAAGCTTTCTTT. It yields the protein CASSQVFLTSFRGGDEAFF.

This clone was seen more than once but under ten times. V usage is TRBV4-2 and J usage is TRBJ1-3, with D unresolved. V was trimmed by 3 bases and J by 8 bases, leaving 11 bases between them. The CDR3 is 13 amino acids. Per the germline V gene, CDR1 is LGHNA and CDR2 is YNFKEQ. CDR3 in DNA: TGTGCCAGCAGCCACCAAAAGAAGGACACCATATATTTT. It is translated as CASSHQKKDTIYF.

The chain carries TRBV18 and TRBJ1-1; 7 nucleotides match TRBD1. J was trimmed by 5 bases and V by 10 bases; bases with no gene match: 7. This CDR3 spans 12 amino acids. The V gene's germline CDR1 is KGHSH and CDR2 LQKENI. Written as DNA, the CDR3 is TGTGCCACCCAAGTACAGGGGACTGAAGCTTTCTTT. Its translation is CATQVQGTEAFF.

The chain carries TRBV19 and TRBJ1-5; 7 bases map to TRBD1. The CDR3 is 16 residues long. The trim removed 1 base at V and 4 bases at J, leaving 7 bases unmatched. Germline V gene data show CDR1 as LNHDA and CDR2 as SQIVND (reference sequence). CDR3 DNA: TGTGCCAGTAGTATAGGGGGAGGACAGGTTAATCAGCCCCAGCATTTT. Translation: CASSIGGGQVNQPQHF.

This clone was seen a single time. The gene calls are TRBV6-1 and TRBJ2-7; TRBD1 might be the D (5 bases). The CDR3 sequence is 15 residues long. Trimming took off 3 bases at V and 3 bases at J, with 15 bases between the two ends. CDR1 and CDR2 from the germline V gene are MNHNS and SASEGT. CDR3 residues: CASSDRRQLLYEQYF. The CDR3 DNA reads TGTGCCAGCAGTGACCGACGACAGTTACTCTACGAGCAGTACTTC.